This T cell receptor beta chain was found in a study of T cell responses to AZD1222 COVID-19 vaccine. Clones were read by immunoSEQ multiplex PCR, and TCRdb kept only the in-frame ones, dropping some. The repertoire holds under 150,000 clones, with approximately 90% as singletons. General study results and limits: Spike-specific TCR repertoires showed rising breadth and depth after two AZD1222 doses. The sample set comprised mostly white British donors with more females, and clonal diversity was possibly underestimated.

With regard to this clone: As yet, its antigen is unknown.

This CDR3 is 15 amino acids long. V lost 4 bases and J lost 6, with 18 bases in between. Germline assignment: CDR1 LNHDA and CDR2 SQIVND (reference sequence). The TCR sequence derives from an adult in good health. The sequences come from peripheral blood, collected on day 0 of MenACWY control vaccination. J is TRBJ1-2 and V is TRBV19; TRBD1 is a possible D gene (5 bases). CDR3 amino acids: CASSTVLGAGNGYTF. For the CDR3, the DNA is TGTGCCAGTAGTACCGTTTTAGGGGCAGGGAATGGCTACACCTTC.